This T cell receptor beta chain was sequenced in a study of OX40 agonist ivuxolimab in advanced cancers. General study findings and limits: Some of the nonresponding patients also showed low levels of normalized T-cell clonal expansion.

Of note for this clone: Its antigen is undetermined.

The CDR3 consists of 16 residues. Germline V lookup: CDR1 SGHDT, CDR2 YYEEEE. With V trimmed by 3 bases and J by 5 bases, 11 bases remained unmatched. Clones were sequenced by immunoSEQ multiplex PCR, and TCRdb holds only the in-frame ones, with some missing. This sample has 65,000 to 85,000 clones, with approximately 84% found just once. The source was CD4+ or CD8+ T cells sorted from blood, collected in a trial of the OX40 agonist ivuxolimab. The chain recombines TRBV5-6 with TRBJ2-1; 7 nucleotides agree with TRBD1. This sequence was found in an adult with an advanced solid tumor such as melanoma, head and neck, liver or kidney cancer. CDR3: CASSSPTRQGDNEQFF. In DNA, the CDR3 is TGTGCCAGCAGCTCACCTACGCGGCAGGGGGACAATGAGCAGTTCTTC.